The 12 T cell receptor beta chains below come from one sample, sequenced in a study of tumor-infiltrating lymphocytes in localized non-small cell lung cancer. Assay: immunoSEQ multiplex PCR; the TCRdb copy retains only in-frame clones and omits some. The table has about 22,000 clones, about 80% seen once. Specimen: lung tumor tissue. All receptors derive from a human donor with non-small cell lung cancer.

This clone was counted only a few times. CDR3 sequence (DNA): TGTGCCAGCAGCCTGAAACCGGACAGGCTAACTAACTATGGCTACACCTTC. This encodes CASSLKPDRLTNYGYTF. This sequence joins TRBV11-2 and TRBJ1-2, with TRBD1 matching over 7 bases. The germline V gene encodes CDR1 SGHAT and CDR2 FQNNGV. Germline trimming cut 5 bases from V and 0 bases from J; bases unmatched to any gene: 12. CDR3 size: 17 residues.

The chain couples TRBV30 to TRBJ2-7, with TRBD1 matching 10 bases. This CDR3 contains 14 residues. V lost 3 bases to trimming and J lost 2 bases; unmatched junction nucleotides: 4. Germline CDR1 is GTSNPN and CDR2 is SVGIG (reference sequence). CDR3 loop: CAWSTGTGAYEQYF. CDR3 bases: TGTGCCTGGAGCACCGGGACAGGGGCCTACGAGCAGTACTTC.

By share of the sample, this clone is large. V is TRBV6-6 and J is TRBJ2-5; D is unresolved. From germline, CDR1 is MNHNY and CDR2 SVGAGI (reference sequence). Trimming shortened V by 2 bases and J by 2 bases, and 3 bases separated the two germline ends. The CDR3 consists of 12 residues. This CDR3 is CASSYPQETQYF. CDR3 nucleotide sequence: TGTGCCAGCAGTTACCCTCAAGAGACCCAGTACTTC.

The rearrangement uses TRBV19 and TRBJ2-2, with D unclear. Germline CDR1 and CDR2: LNHDA and SQIVND (reference sequence). Trimming cost V 5 bases and J 7 bases, with 11 bases left between them. The CDR3 runs 13 residues. DNA of the CDR3: TGTGCCAGTAGTCTCTATTCAGACGGGGAGCTGTTTTTT. Its translation: CASSLYSDGELFF.

The chain carries TRBV6-5 and TRBJ2-5; D uncertain. Germline CDR1 is MNHEY and CDR2 is SVGAGI. V shed 5 bases and J shed 5 bases, with 12 bases lying between them. The CDR3 is 13 amino acids. CDR3 coding DNA: TGTGCCAGCAGTCCCCCTGCGCGGGAGACCCAGTACTTC. It translates to CASSPPARETQYF.

The chain carries TRBV7-9 and TRBJ1-1; D possibly corresponds to TRBD1 (5 bases). The V end lost 5 bases, the J end lost 1 base, and 20 bases lay between the germline ends. The length of the CDR3 is 17 residues. The V gene's germline CDR1 is SEHNR and CDR2 FQNEAQ (reference sequence). CDR3 in DNA: TGTGCCAGCAGCGAAACGCCGGGACGGGGCCGGAACACTGAAGCTTTCTTT. The encoded protein is CASSETPGRGRNTEAFF.

V and J are TRBV29-1 and TRBJ1-4; D is uncertain. The CDR3 runs to 12 residues. Germline V gene sequence: CDR1 SQVTM, CDR2 ANQGSEA. V was cut by 4 bases and J by 8 bases, with 11 bases left in between. Written as DNA, the CDR3 is TGCAGCGTTGGGGCTACCCACGAAAAACTGTTTTTT. As protein: CSVGATHEKLFF.

V is TRBV7-7 and J is TRBJ2-5; TRBD1 matches at 12 bases. Losses at the gene ends were 5 bases for V and 5 bases for J; bases not matched to a gene: 9. Germline loops: CDR1 SSHAT, CDR2 FNYEAQ (reference sequence). The CDR3 spans 16 residues. Here the CDR3 reads CASSLPGQGAGETQYF. CDR3 nucleotide sequence: TGTGCCAGCAGCCTACCGGGACAGGGGGCAGGGGAGACCCAGTACTTC.

The chain is built from TRBV27 and TRBJ2-1; the match to TRBD2 covers 9 bases. V trimming: 10 bases; J trimming: 5 bases; junction bases outside the gene matches: 6. Germline V gives CDR1 MNHEY, CDR2 SMNVEV (reference sequence). The length of the CDR3 is 13 residues. For the CDR3, the DNA is TGTGCCACCTTTAGCGGGAGCCACAATGAGCAGTTCTTC. Translation: CATFSGSHNEQFF.

J is TRBJ2-1 and V is TRBV28; D is perhaps TRBD1 (6 bases). Germline CDR1 reads MDHEN; CDR2 reads SYDVKM. The V gene lost 2 bases and the J gene lost 0 bases, with 17 bases spanning the gap. This CDR3 spans 18 amino acids. The CDR3 region is CASSLNRVGANSYNEQFF. DNA for the CDR3: TGTGCCAGCAGTTTAAACAGGGTTGGGGCTAACTCCTACAATGAGCAGTTCTTC.

The chain couples TRBV6-5 to TRBJ1-1; D call uncertain. Germline assignment: CDR1 MNHEY and CDR2 SVGAGI. Trimming removed 5 bases from V and 1 base from J, with 14 bases in between. The CDR3 consists of 15 residues. CDR3 nucleotides: TGTGCCAGCAGTCCCAGGACCAGTGGGAACACTGAAGCTTTCTTT. It codes for CASSPRTSGNTEAFF.

This clone was recorded once. The chain carries TRBV20-1 and TRBJ2-7; D is perhaps TRBD1 (6 bases). CDR1 and CDR2 from the germline V gene are DFQATT and SNEGSKA (reference sequence). This CDR3 has 11 amino acids. V lost 3 bases, J lost 3 bases, and 6 bases lay in between. The CDR3: CSARTGYEQYF. As DNA, the CDR3 is TGCAGTGCTAGGACAGGCTACGAGCAGTACTTC.